This record concerns one T cell receptor (beta chain) sequence. Original analysis: Scientists estimated how many nucleated cells there were by amplifying reference gene primers. Method: immunoSEQ multiplex PCR; TCRdb's copy keeps in-frame clones and lacks some. That table gives V, J and clone size, and the DNA gave D and trimming. This table has roughly 70,000 clones, around 92% appearing once. The data originate from a study of blood T cell repertoires in COVID-19. The overall study: The origin of the acute and convalescent COVID-19 samples was the United States, Italy and Spain.

The CDR3 contains 15 residues. In germline, CDR1 is SGDLS, CDR2 YYNGEE. Trimming shortened V by 3 bases and J by 8 bases, and 20 bases separated the two germline ends. The V gene is TRBV9, the J gene TRBJ1-1, with D possibly TRBD1 on 6 matching bases. Sequencing was done on a sample of peripheral blood. The TCR was taken from a human donor with active COVID-19. The donor label of this sample is uncertain. The CDR3, as DNA: TGTGCCAGCAGCGCTAGTGGACAGTTTGTTACCGAAGCTTTCTTT. It is translated as CASSASGQFVTEAFF.